This T cell receptor (beta chain) is drawn from a study of blood T cell repertoires in COVID-19 (TCRdb year 2020). For context, the study as a whole: Collaborator samples came from the United States, Italy and Spain and covered acute and convalescent phases of COVID-19. The material from the prospective study consisted of cDNA or gDNA derived from T cells, B-cell-depleted T cells, or PBMCs. The sample metadata nearly always contained a de-identified subject ID, COVID-19 status, age in years and sex. Deeply sampled blood TCRbeta repertoires from subjects exposed to, actively infected with, or recovered from COVID-19 were included in the dataset. The samples were drawn from two sources: the first 160 participants of the ongoing ImmuneRACE study, and 1,000 to 1,500 subjects contributed by 6 global collaborators. A freely available public database, intended as a resource for researchers studying the immune response to SARS-CoV-2, is where the repertoires were released. Where available, HLA class I and class II types were taken from metadata supplied by the sample provider and were not determined by assay-based typing. General study outcomes and caveats: The quantity of clinical and demographic metadata differed by source and by participant and was supplied without curation.

CDR1 and CDR2, per the germline V gene (reference sequence), are LGHDT and YNNKEL. Measured from the cysteine to the phenylalanine, the CDR3 is 13 residues long. The CDR3 DNA has 39 bases and is translated from base 1. A distance of 7 bases separates the germline ends of V and J, which lose 1 base and 4 bases respectively. Only one count was recorded for this clone. Its antigen remains undetermined. No clone much larger than this one lies a single base away; base qualities are absent. The collaborating institutions used their own protocols to collect whole blood in K2EDTA tubes. For TCRbeta analysis, collaborator samples were shipped as frozen whole blood, as isolated PBMCs, or as DNA extracted from either sample type. TCRbeta CDR3 regions were amplified from genomic DNA using the immunoSEQ Assay, a bias-controlled multiplex PCR. Per the authors' processing: The number of nucleated cells in each sample was estimated by amplification of reference gene primers within the assay. To quantify the absolute abundance of each unique TCRbeta CDR3 rearrangement, sequence reads were collapsed and filtered. Productive Simpson clonality was computed per sample as the square root of Simpson's diversity index over productive rearrangements. TCRdb limited this immuneACCESS table to in-frame rearrangements with V and J called. A share of clones is missing; checked studies link under half to unresolved V genes, and the rest is unexplained. V and J calls plus clone size are reproduced from that table; the DNA served to infer D and trimming. In this sample the table shows 120,000 or so clones, 85% of which occur a single time. 27% of the sample belongs to the ten largest clones.

The chain is made from TRBV3-1 (or the pseudogene TRBV3-2) and TRBJ2-5; TRBD1 is a weak D gene call, 6 bases matching. Sequences were obtained from peripheral blood. This clonotype was sampled from a woman older than 75 with acute or convalescent COVID-19. CDR3 protein: CASSQAGAETQYF. The bases read TGTGCCAGCAGCCAAGCAGGGGCAGAGACCCAGTACTTC.